This T cell receptor beta chain derives from a study of vaccination effects on CD4 cells after COVID-19. Looking at the study overall: It was with approximately 10 IU/ml IL-2 and about 10 ug/ml peptides that 1.8 million or so PBMC per well were cultured.

This clone was detected only a few times. What it recognizes is unknown. Regarding the study as a whole: Infection-derived and vaccine-derived clones contracted markedly late after vaccination.

Method: immunoSEQ multiplex PCR; TCRdb's copy keeps in-frame clones and lacks some. Among 43,000 or so clones listed, about 70% were seen once. V dropped 4 bases and J dropped 6 bases, with 15 bases sitting between them. The V gene's germline CDR1 is MRHNA and CDR2 SNTAGT. The CDR3 contains 15 residues. At the end of roughly ten days of culture, CD4+ T cells were isolated. Participants received two doses of either the BNT162b2 or mRNA-1273 vaccine. The TCR sequence derives from a human donor who received a COVID-19 vaccine. Sequenced here: CD4+ T cells from PBMCs cultured without peptide, sampled after COVID-19 vaccination. The chain recombines TRBV6-4 with TRBJ2-2; tentative D call: TRBD1 (6 bases). The CDR3 nucleotides are TGTGCCAGCAGTGTCGCAGGGGAAGTGGCCGGGGAGCTGTTTTTT. It encodes CASSVAGEVAGELFF.